This TCR beta chain was sequenced for a study of beta chain features in type 1 diabetes. Every isolated RNA sample was fully reverse transcribed, so sequencing captured expressed TCRB transcripts. Data came from immunoSEQ multiplex PCR; TCRdb stores just in-frame clones and leaves some out. In the table there are more than 300,000 clones, over 12% of which are singletons. Cells sorted by CD45RO/CCR7/CD25/CD127/CD95/CD27 comprised CD4+ naive, central memory, regulatory and stem cell-like memory cells. Findings and caveats of the study: There was no resolution here of whether HLA type influences TCRB rearrangement. Comparison showed that naive, central memory and Treg TCRB repertoires appeared more similar among patients than among healthy donors.

V shed 6 bases, J shed 3 bases, and the junction held 8 bases outside the gene matches. Per germline, CDR1 GTSNPN and CDR2 SVGIG (reference sequence). The CDR3 covers 14 residues. As to this clone: Its antigen is currently unknown.

This clonotype was sampled from a woman aged 18 to 35 in good health. The sample consisted of naive CD4+ T cells from blood. V and J are TRBV30 and TRBJ2-7, with 10 bases aligning to TRBD1. The CDR3 loop reads CACTFRDRGYEQYF. The CDR3 DNA reads as TGTGCCTGTACTTTCCGGGACAGGGGCTACGAGCAGTACTTC. Full variable domain (outside the CDR3, taken from reference TRBV30 and TRBJ2-7): SQTIHQWPATLVQPVGSPLSLECTVEGTSNPNLYWYRQAAGRGLQLLFYSVGIGQISSEVPQNLSASRPQDRQFILSSKKLLLSDSGFYLCACTFRDRGYEQYFGPGTRLTVT.